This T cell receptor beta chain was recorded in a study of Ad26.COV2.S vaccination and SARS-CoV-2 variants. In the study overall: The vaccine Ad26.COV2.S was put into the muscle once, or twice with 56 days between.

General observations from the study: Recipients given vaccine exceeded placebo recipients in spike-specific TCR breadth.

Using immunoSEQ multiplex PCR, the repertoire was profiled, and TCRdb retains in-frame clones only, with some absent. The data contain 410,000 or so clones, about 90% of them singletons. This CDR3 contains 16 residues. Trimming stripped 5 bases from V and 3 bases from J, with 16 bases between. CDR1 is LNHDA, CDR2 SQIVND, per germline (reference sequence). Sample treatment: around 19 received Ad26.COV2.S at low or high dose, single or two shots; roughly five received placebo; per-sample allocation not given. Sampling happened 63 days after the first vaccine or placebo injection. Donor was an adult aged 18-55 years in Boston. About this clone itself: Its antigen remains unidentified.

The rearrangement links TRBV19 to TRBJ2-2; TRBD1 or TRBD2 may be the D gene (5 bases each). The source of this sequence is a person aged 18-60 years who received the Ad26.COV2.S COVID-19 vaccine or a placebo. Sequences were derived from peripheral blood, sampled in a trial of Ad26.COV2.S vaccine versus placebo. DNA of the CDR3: TGTGCCAGTAGTGGACTCCCGGGGCAGTACACCGGGGAGCTGTTTTTT. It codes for CASSGLPGQYTGELFF.